This T cell receptor beta chain was obtained from a study of blood T cell repertoires in COVID-19. About the research overall: T cells, B-cell-depleted T cells, or PBMCs provided the cDNA or gDNA that served as material.

Authors' data handling: Amplification with reference gene primers provided the estimates of nucleated cell counts. Sequencing was performed with immunoSEQ multiplex PCR; in TCRdb, only in-frame clones are kept and a portion is missing. V, J and clone size are taken as reported in that table, and D and trimming were inferred from the DNA itself. In the table there are under 250,000 clones, almost 90% of which are singletons. Germline values: CDR1 LGHNA, CDR2 YNFKEQ. The CDR3 is made up of 16 amino acids. Trimming at V came to 1 base and at J to 5 bases, leaving 8 bases not matched to a gene. The sample holds one count of this clone.

The chain employs TRBV4-2 and TRBJ1-2; TRBD1 agrees at 9 bases. The source of this sequence is an older woman with acute or convalescent COVID-19. Sequencing was done on a sample of peripheral blood. CDR3 coding DNA: TGTGCCAGCAGCCAAGGAGCAGGACAGGGGTTGTATGGCTACACCTTC. Translation gives CASSQGAGQGLYGYTF.